The 29 T cell receptor beta chains in this list originate from one sample, sequenced in a study of radiation and T cells in renal cell carcinoma. The time point is: baseline pretreatment blood. Specified treatment: 15 Gy SBRT to primary tumor, nephrectomy 4 weeks later. Only in-frame clones appear in the TCRdb table, and some are missing; sequencing was by immunoSEQ multiplex PCR. The table records about 49,000 clones, approximately 80% of them present only once. Source: blood, taken from a patient whose treatment included radiotherapy and nephrectomy. Source of these receptors: a woman between 65 and 79 years old with renal cell carcinoma.

The chain combines TRBV4-1 with TRBJ2-2; 7 bases are a match to TRBD2. CDR3 length equals 15 residues. From germline, CDR1 is MGHRA and CDR2 YSYEKL. The V segment lost 4 bases and the J segment 0 bases; nucleotides outside the gene matches: 2. The CDR3 region is CASSPGLANTGELFF. The CDR3 DNA follows: TGCGCCAGCAGCCCCGGACTAGCGAACACCGGGGAGCTGTTTTTT.

V usage is TRBV6-1 and J usage is TRBJ2-7, with unresolved D. The CDR3 consists of 13 residues. Trimming pared 3 bases from V and 2 bases from J, leaving 8 bases between. Germline V gene sequence: CDR1 MNHNS, CDR2 SASEGT. The CDR3, as DNA: TGTGCCAGCAGTGACGGCAGACCCTACGAGCAGTACTTC. Translating it yields CASSDGRPYEQYF.

The chain joins TRBV29-1 to TRBJ2-3, with D perhaps TRBD1 (5 bases). The CDR3 has 13 residues. In germline, CDR1 is SQVTM, CDR2 ANQGSEA. V gave up 4 bases and J gave up 4 bases, with 12 bases separating them. CDR3 sequence (DNA): TGCAGCGTTGCGACTTCAGGGTCAGATACGCAGTATTTT. Amino acid sequence: CSVATSGSDTQYF.

This clone was picked up a small number of times. This chain uses TRBV30 with TRBJ1-3, with 9 bases identical to TRBD1. The CDR3 extends over 16 amino acids. The germline gives CDR1 GTSNPN, CDR2 SVGIG (reference sequence). V lost 4 bases and J lost 4; bases outside the gene matches: 11. CDR3 region: CAWKKGTGGKGNTIYF. CDR3 coding DNA: TGTGCCTGGAAGAAAGGAACAGGGGGCAAGGGAAACACCATATATTTT.

This clone was detected once. The rearrangement joins TRBV11-1 to TRBJ2-1, with TRBD1 as a possible D gene (6 bases). The germline V and J ends were trimmed by 1 base and 6 bases, with 13 bases remaining between them. This CDR3 is built from 15 residues. In germline, CDR1 is SGHAT, CDR2 FQDESV (reference sequence). Here the CDR3 DNA reads TGTGCCAGCAGCTTAGATTTTAACAGGGTCAATGAGCAGTTCTTC. This sequence encodes CASSLDFNRVNEQFF. The full variable domain, with the rest looked up from reference TRBV11-1 and TRBJ2-1, is EAEVAQSPRYKITEKSQAVAFWCDPISGHATLYWYRQILGQGPELLVQFQDESVVDDSQLPKDRFSAERLKGVDSTLKIQPAELGDSAMYLCASSLDFNRVNEQFFGPGTRLTVL.

This chain connects TRBV7-9 to TRBJ2-1, with no clear D. Trimming pared 1 base from V and 0 bases from J, leaving 7 bases between. Germline CDR1 and CDR2: SEHNR and FQNEAQ (reference sequence). The CDR3 is 15 residues long. The CDR3 sequence is CASSLVFGSYNEQFF. The DNA of the CDR3 is TGTGCCAGCAGCTTAGTCTTCGGCTCCTACAATGAGCAGTTCTTC.

The chain links TRBV5-4 to TRBJ1-1, with 7 bases identical to TRBD1. V trimming: 3 bases; J trimming: 0 bases; junction bases outside the gene matches: 5. From germline, CDR1 is SGHNT and CDR2 YYREEE (reference sequence). The length of the CDR3 is 15 residues. CDR3 sequence reads: CASSWGTDLNTEAFF. DNA of the CDR3: TGTGCCAGCAGCTGGGGGACAGATCTGAACACTGAAGCTTTCTTT.

The chain links TRBV27 to TRBJ1-1, with TRBD1 identical over 10 bases. Germline CDR1 and CDR2: MNHEY and SMNVEV (reference sequence). V gave up 9 bases and J gave up 3 bases; unmatched junction bases: 10. The CDR3 spans 15 residues. The CDR3 sequence: CARGQGPCRDTEAFF. The CDR3 DNA reads as TGTGCCAGGGGACAGGGGCCATGTCGGGACACTGAAGCTTTCTTT.

In its sample, this clone was seen many times. The chain uses TRBV7-2 and TRBJ2-1, with D perhaps TRBD1 (6 bases). The germline V gene has CDR1 SGHTA and CDR2 FQGNSA. There are 17 residues in the CDR3. V lost 7 bases and J lost 3, with 22 bases in between. CDR3 in amino acids: CASTSPWGPIFYNEQFF. The CDR3 nucleotides are TGTGCCAGCACCTCCCCCTGGGGGCCGATTTTCTACAATGAGCAGTTCTTC. The entire variable domain, with the rest obtained from reference TRBV7-2 and TRBJ2-1, is as follows: GAGVSQSPSNKVTEKGKDVELRCDPISGHTALYWYRQSLGQGLEFLIYFQGNSAPDKSGLPSDRFSAERTGGSVSTLTIQRTQQEDSAVYLCASTSPWGPIFYNEQFFGPGTRLTVL.

The chain carries TRBV19 and TRBJ2-3; 9 bases are shared with TRBD2. The CDR3 runs to 16 residues. Germline V gene sequence: CDR1 LNHDA, CDR2 SQIVND (reference sequence). V was pared by 4 bases and J by 1 base, with 6 bases of the junction left unmatched. CDR3 protein: CASSRREGLGTDTQYF. DNA of the CDR3: TGTGCCAGTAGTAGGCGGGAGGGCCTGGGCACAGATACGCAGTATTTT.

V is TRBV6-1 and J is TRBJ1-3; a weak D match, TRBD1 (6 bases). The V and J ends lost 2 bases and 3 bases respectively, with 8 bases between them. The CDR3 sequence is 14 residues long. Germline lookup yields CDR1 MNHNS and CDR2 SASEGT. The CDR3, as DNA: TGTGCCAGCAGTGAACAGGGGAATGGAAACACCATATATTTT. As protein: CASSEQGNGNTIYF.

This clone occurred once. The chain uses TRBV6-1 and TRBJ2-2; 7 nucleotides agree with TRBD1. Trimming took 2 bases from V and 7 from J; bases not matched to a gene: 4. The CDR3 covers 14 residues. CDR1 MNHNS and CDR2 SASEGT come from the germline V gene. The CDR3 here is CASSEQGDNGELFF. CDR3 sequence (DNA): TGTGCCAGCAGTGAACAGGGGGATAACGGGGAGCTGTTTTTT.

The gene calls are TRBV10-3 and TRBJ1-2, with 7 bases fitting TRBD1. Germline V lookup: CDR1 ENHRY, CDR2 SYGVKD. Trimming at V came to 2 bases and at J to 5 bases, leaving 2 bases not matched to a gene. CDR3 length: 13 amino acids. The CDR3: CAISEDRVYGYTF. Written as DNA, the CDR3 is TGTGCCATCAGTGAGGACAGGGTATATGGCTACACCTTC.

This chain connects TRBV5-5 to TRBJ2-4; D is uncertain. This CDR3 is 15 amino acids long. Per the germline V gene, CDR1 is SGHKS and CDR2 is YYEKEE (reference sequence). The V end was cut by 0 bases, the J end by 2 bases, with 9 bases between. Here the CDR3 reads CASSLGGSTKNIQYF. For the CDR3, the DNA is TGTGCCAGCAGCTTGGGGGGTTCGACCAAAAACATTCAGTACTTC.

The chain recombines TRBV7-6 with TRBJ2-1; tentatively, D is TRBD1 or TRBD2 (5 bases each). V lost 4 bases and J lost 4, with 20 bases in between. The CDR3 extends over 17 amino acids. CDR1 and CDR2 (germline): SGHVS, FNYEAQ. CDR3 amino acids: CASSWTWGGPSYNEQFF. The CDR3 DNA reads as TGTGCCAGCAGCTGGACTTGGGGCGGGCCATCATACAATGAGCAGTTCTTC.

V gene TRBV9 combines with J gene TRBJ2-7; the match to TRBD2 covers 12 bases. V trimming: 3 bases; J trimming: 9 bases; junction bases outside the gene matches: 4. Germline V gene sequence: CDR1 SGDLS, CDR2 YYNGEE. CDR3 length: 13 amino acids. CDR3 nucleotides: TGTGCCAGCAGCGACGGACTAGCGGGGTTGCAGTACTTC. Residues: CASSDGLAGLQYF.

The V and J genes are TRBV28 and TRBJ2-7; TRBD2 aligns across 8 bases. V trimming: 6 bases; J trimming: 5 bases; junction bases outside the gene matches: 9. This CDR3 has 14 residues. CDR1 and CDR2 from the germline V gene are MDHEN and SYDVKM. As DNA, the CDR3 is TGTGCCAGCAGGGGTGTTAGCGGGACCCACGAGCAGTACTTC. Translated: CASRGVSGTHEQYF.

The chain carries TRBV2 and TRBJ2-1; TRBD2 agrees at 14 bases. There are 12 residues in the CDR3. The ends lost 10 bases at V and 14 bases at J; junction bases unmatched: 7. CDR1 and CDR2 (germline): SNHLY, FYNNEI. CDR3 in amino acids: CATRTSGGFKFF. The CDR3 DNA sequence: TGTGCCACCAGGACTAGCGGGGGGTTTAAGTTCTTC. Using reference TRBV2 and TRBJ2-1 for the parts outside the CDR3, the full variable domain is EPEVTQTPSHQVTQMGQEVILRCVPISNHLYFYWYRQILGQKVEFLVSFYNNEISEKSEIFDDQFSVERPDGSNFTLKIRSTKLEDSAMYFCATRTSGGFKFFGPGTRLTVL.

This clone was seen only once. The J gene is TRBJ2-1, the V gene TRBV27, with D maybe TRBD2 (6 bases). CDR1 is MNHEY, CDR2 SMNVEV, per germline (reference sequence). The CDR3 consists of 15 residues. V lost 5 bases and J lost 7, with 18 bases in between. CDR3 bases: TGTGCCAGCAGTCCACTTGGGACTGGCACTAATGAGCAGTTCTTC. Amino acid sequence: CASSPLGTGTNEQFF.

The rearrangement links TRBV6-1 to TRBJ1-2; D remains unclear. The CDR3 totals 14 residues. CDR1 is MNHNS, CDR2 SASEGT, per germline. Trimming removed 1 base at V and 6 bases at J, with 12 bases between. The CDR3 protein is CASSEVAGSHGYTF. CDR3 coding DNA: TGTGCCAGCAGTGAAGTTGCGGGATCTCATGGCTACACCTTC.

This chain uses TRBV7-6 with TRBJ1-3; TRBD1 agrees at 7 bases. This CDR3 region has 16 residues. Germline CDR1 and CDR2: SGHVS and FNYEAQ. V shed 5 bases and J 3 bases; nucleotides not matched to a gene: 10. CDR3 amino acids: CASSPGGGRNGNTIYF. As DNA, the CDR3 is TGTGCCAGCAGCCCAGGGGGGGGCAGGAATGGAAACACCATATATTTT.

The chain is built from TRBV7-6 and TRBJ2-7, with 8 bases matching TRBD1. Germline V gives CDR1 SGHVS, CDR2 FNYEAQ. The V and J ends lost 5 bases and 0 bases, in that order; junction bases with no gene match: 6. The length of the CDR3 is 15 residues. The DNA of the CDR3 is TGTGCCAGCAGCCTTGGACAGGGTAACTCCTACGAGCAGTACTTC. Its translation is CASSLGQGNSYEQYF.

This chain connects TRBV6-6 to TRBJ1-4, with D possibly being TRBD1 (5 bases). The V end lost 6 bases, the J end lost 0 bases, and 14 bases lay between the germline ends. The CDR3 consists of 16 residues. Germline values: CDR1 MNHNY, CDR2 SVGAGI (reference sequence). CDR3 region: CASRQEKRATNEKLFF. In nucleotides, the CDR3 is TGTGCCAGCAGACAGGAAAAACGGGCAACTAATGAAAAACTGTTTTTT.

The rearrangement links TRBV10-3 to TRBJ2-2; D unresolved. The CDR3 totals 15 residues. The V end lost 2 bases, the J end lost 2 bases, and 9 bases lay between the germline ends. Germline loops: CDR1 ENHRY, CDR2 SYGVKD. CDR3 sequence reads: CAISERTVNTGELFF. The CDR3, as DNA: TGTGCCATCAGTGAGCGGACGGTTAACACCGGGGAGCTGTTTTTT.

This clone was seen more than once but under ten times. The chain has TRBV19 and TRBJ2-1; 7 bases are a match to TRBD2. Trimming took 7 bases from V and 0 from J; bases not matched to a gene: 9. The germline V gene has CDR1 LNHDA and CDR2 SQIVND (reference sequence). The CDR3 covers 16 residues. The CDR3 DNA reads TGTGCCAGTACTCATAGCGGGTCCAGCTCCTACAATGAGCAGTTCTTC. Its translation: CASTHSGSSSYNEQFF.

This clone occurred a few times. The chain employs TRBV19 and TRBJ2-5; D unresolved. CDR1 and CDR2 from the germline V gene are LNHDA and SQIVND (reference sequence). V dropped 11 bases and J dropped 5 bases, with 6 bases sitting between them. The CDR3 sequence is 9 residues long. CDR3 coding DNA: TGTGCCGCTGGCGAGACCCAGTACTTC. This translates into CAAGETQYF.

The chain has TRBV30 and TRBJ2-7; possible D gene TRBD1, 5 bases. Germline assignment: CDR1 GTSNPN and CDR2 SVGIG (reference sequence). V was trimmed by 3 bases and J by 1 base, leaving 10 bases between them. The CDR3 is 13 amino acids. The CDR3 nucleotides read TGTGCCTGGAGCCCGGACACTTCCTACGAGCAGTACTTC. It is translated as CAWSPDTSYEQYF.

The chain uses TRBV7-9 and TRBJ2-2; unclear D gene. Germline V gene lookup returns CDR1 SEHNR and CDR2 FQNEAQ (reference sequence). The CDR3 covers 14 residues. The V gene lost 0 bases and the J gene lost 4 bases, with 6 bases spanning the gap. The CDR3 sequence: CASSLAPGTGELFF. DNA for the CDR3: TGTGCCAGCAGCTTAGCGCCGGGCACCGGGGAGCTGTTTTTT.

The chain has TRBV20-1 and TRBJ1-5, with D tentatively TRBD1 (5 bases). V was trimmed by 6 bases and J by 11 bases, leaving 14 bases between them. Germline assignment: CDR1 DFQATT and CDR2 SNEGSKA (reference sequence). The CDR3 is 11 residues long. CDR3 DNA: TGCAGTGCAACACAAGGGGCAGCCCAGCATTTT. Its translation: CSATQGAAQHF.